The 24 T cell receptor beta chains reported below all come from one sample, sequenced in a study of blood T cell repertoires in COVID-19. Clones were read by immunoSEQ multiplex PCR, and TCRdb kept only the in-frame ones, dropping some. The sample contains some 140,000 clones, approximately 82% of which appear only once. The source material was peripheral blood. Receptors were obtained from a man in his 60s who had recovered from COVID-19.

V and J are TRBV6-5 and TRBJ2-7, with 7 nucleotides matching TRBD1. After removal of 6 bases from V and 6 bases from J, the junction contained 11 bases not matched to a gene. The CDR3 contains 14 residues. In germline, CDR1 is MNHEY, CDR2 SVGAGI. The CDR3 here is CASSLETGVTEQYF. The DNA for the CDR3 is TGTGCCAGCAGCCTGGAAACAGGGGTTACCGAGCAGTACTTC.

This chain links TRBV28 with TRBJ2-7; D perhaps matches TRBD2 (5 bases). The V end lost 5 bases, the J end lost 2 bases, and 13 bases lay between the germline ends. The CDR3 consists of 14 residues. The germline CDR1 and CDR2 sequences are MDHEN and SYDVKM. CDR3 in DNA: TGTGCCAGCAGTCCCCGGGGAGCTACCTACGAGCAGTACTTC. Amino acid sequence: CASSPRGATYEQYF.

There are many counts of this clone. The V and J genes are TRBV21-1 and TRBJ2-1; whether TRBD2, the table's D call, matches the DNA was not checked. TRBV21-1 is termed a pseudogene. CDR3 length: 17 amino acids. The CDR3 loop reads CASSKKGTSGSYNEQFF. For the CDR3, the DNA is TGTGCCAGCAGCAAAAAAGGGACTAGCGGGAGTTACAATGAGCAGTTCTTC.

The V and J genes are TRBV7-9 and TRBJ2-3, with 9 nucleotides matching TRBD2. The trim removed 0 bases at V and 5 bases at J, leaving 9 bases unmatched. This CDR3 region has 17 residues. Germline CDR1 reads SEHNR; CDR2 reads FQNEAQ (reference sequence). The CDR3 DNA reads TGTGCCAGCAGCTTAGCGCTGCGCGGGAGGGCGGGAGATACGCAGTATTTT. Its protein is CASSLALRGRAGDTQYF.

CDR3 sequence (DNA): TGTGCCATCAGCCAGGGGAGCAATCAGCCCCAGCATTTT. It encodes CAISQGSNQPQHF. The rearrangement uses TRBV10-3 and TRBJ1-5; a possible D gene is TRBD1 (6 bases). The CDR3 contains 13 residues. CDR1 ENHRY and CDR2 SYGVKD come from the germline V gene. V was clipped by 6 bases and J by 1 base, with 7 bases between them.

This clone was counted many times. The rearrangement uses TRBV21-1 and TRBJ1-1. TRBV21-1 is flagged as a pseudogene. This CDR3 spans 15 amino acids. The CDR3 protein is CASSTPQRMNTEAFF. CDR3 DNA sequence: TGTGCCAGCAGCACCCCCCAGAGGATGAACACTGAAGCTTTCTTT.

V is TRBV6-1 and J is TRBJ1-5; D is perhaps TRBD1 (6 bases). This CDR3 is 17 amino acids long. The germline V gene encodes CDR1 MNHNS and CDR2 SASEGT. Trimming took 2 bases from V and 4 from J, leaving 18 bases between them. The CDR3 sequence: CASSEWGGLPPNQPQHF. The CDR3 DNA reads TGTGCCAGCAGTGAATGGGGGGGGCTCCCTCCGAATCAGCCCCAGCATTTT.

The chain employs TRBV19 and TRBJ1-5; tentatively, D is TRBD1 (5 bases). The CDR3 runs to 13 residues. Looked up from germline, CDR1 is LNHDA and CDR2 is SQIVND (reference sequence). Deletions cut 6 bases from V and 4 bases from J, with 10 bases between. CDR3 bases: TGTGCCAGTAGCCCTCGACAGAATCAGCCCCAGCATTTT. This codes for CASSPRQNQPQHF.

The chain carries TRBV9 and TRBJ2-7, with D perhaps matching TRBD2 (6 bases). Germline V CDR1 and CDR2: SGDLS, YYNGEE. V gave up 0 bases and J gave up 0 bases, with 13 bases separating them. This CDR3 comprises 16 residues. CDR3 DNA sequence: TGTGCCAGCAGCGTAGATGGTTCCGGGGGCTCCTACGAGCAGTACTTC. It yields the protein CASSVDGSGGSYEQYF.

The chain uses TRBV27 and TRBJ2-1; D unresolved. Germline V gene sequence: CDR1 MNHEY, CDR2 SMNVEV (reference sequence). The length of the CDR3 is 13 residues. V dropped 2 bases and J dropped 7 bases, with 9 bases sitting between them. DNA for the CDR3: TGTGCCAGCAGTTTAGGAGCGACTAATGAGCAGTTCTTC. Protein: CASSLGATNEQFF.

This clone was seen a few times. The chain combines TRBV6-5 with TRBJ2-7; D not certain. Germline V CDR1 and CDR2: MNHEY, SVGAGI. The CDR3 spans 13 residues. The V gene lost 6 bases and the J gene lost 3 bases, with 12 bases spanning the gap. The CDR3 is CASSQSLGYEQYF. The CDR3 DNA sequence: TGTGCCAGCAGCCAGTCGCTAGGCTACGAGCAGTACTTC.

This clone was found a few times. CDR3 in amino acids: CASSLGRAGTDTQYF. The CDR3 DNA reads TGCGCCAGCAGCTTGGGCAGGGCGGGAACAGATACGCAGTATTTT. The J gene is TRBJ2-3, the V gene TRBV5-1; D might be TRBD2 (6 bases). CDR3 length: 15 amino acids. Germline values: CDR1 SGHRS, CDR2 YFSETQ. Trimming removed 0 bases at V and 3 bases at J, with 11 bases between.

The chain uses TRBV3-1 (or the pseudogene TRBV3-2) and TRBJ1-1; the D is unclear. The germline CDR1 and CDR2 sequences are LGHDT and YNNKEL (reference sequence). There are 14 residues in the CDR3. Trimming shortened V by 3 bases and J by 1 base, and 9 bases separated the two germline ends. This chain's CDR3 is CASSHTVTNTEAFF. The CDR3 bases are TGTGCCAGCAGCCACACGGTTACGAACACTGAAGCTTTCTTT.

V is TRBV10-3 and J is TRBJ1-1; the D gene is possibly TRBD1 (6 bases). V was shortened by 7 bases and J by 1 base, with 13 bases between the two germline ends. Per the germline V gene, CDR1 is ENHRY and CDR2 is SYGVKD. This CDR3 has 14 amino acids. In nucleotides, the CDR3 is TGTGCCATCACCCCTGGACAGCCGAACACTGAAGCTTTCTTT. It is translated as CAITPGQPNTEAFF.

The V gene is TRBV5-1, the J gene TRBJ1-6; the match to TRBD1 covers 8 bases. Germline V gene lookup returns CDR1 SGHRS and CDR2 YFSETQ. V gave up 4 bases and J gave up 7 bases; unmatched junction bases: 7. The CDR3 loop spans 15 amino acids. CDR3: CASSPTGTGNSPLHF. The CDR3 DNA is TGCGCCAGCAGCCCAACCGGGACAGGAAATTCACCCCTCCACTTT.

This clone has a single count. The chain links TRBV3-1 (or the pseudogene TRBV3-2) to TRBJ2-5, with D possibly matching TRBD1 (5 bases). Germline-derived CDR1 and CDR2 are LGHDT and YNNKEL (reference sequence). Trimming took off 2 bases at V and 2 bases at J, with 12 bases between the two ends. This CDR3 spans 15 amino acids. Here the CDR3 reads CASSQYRMGQETQYF. Here the CDR3 DNA reads TGTGCCAGCAGCCAATACAGGATGGGGCAAGAGACCCAGTACTTC.

This clone was seen a handful of times. J is TRBJ2-7 and V is TRBV7-2; 8 nucleotides agree with TRBD2. With V trimmed by 1 base and J by 3 bases, 5 bases remained unmatched. CDR1 and CDR2 (germline): SGHTA, FQGNSA. The CDR3 has 15 amino acids. The CDR3 DNA sequence: TGTGCCAGCAGCTTAGAAAGCGGGAGTGTCTACGAGCAGTACTTC. Encoded protein: CASSLESGSVYEQYF.

V gene TRBV9 combines with J gene TRBJ2-3; tentative D call: TRBD2 (6 bases). The ends were cut back, 4 bases at V and 3 bases at J, with 18 bases in the middle. The CDR3 is 16 amino acids. CDR1 SGDLS and CDR2 YYNGEE come from the germline V gene. CDR3 sequence (DNA): TGTGCCAGCAGCCCCCGGACGGGAGCATATACAGATACGCAGTATTTT. It encodes CASSPRTGAYTDTQYF.

This sequence joins TRBV7-8 and TRBJ2-7; perhaps TRBD1 as D (5 bases). The CDR3 contains 14 residues. From germline, CDR1 is SGHVS and CDR2 FQNEAQ. Trimming stripped 1 base from V and 2 bases from J, with 9 bases between. The CDR3 DNA follows: TGTGCCAGCAGCTTAGTCAGGGTAACCTACGAGCAGTACTTC. Translating gives CASSLVRVTYEQYF.

This clone was seen a handful of times. The rearrangement links TRBV7-2 to TRBJ1-2; no reliable D call. Germline CDR1 SGHTA, CDR2 FQGNSA. The CDR3 is made up of 19 amino acids. Trimming stripped 5 bases from V and 4 bases from J, with 29 bases between. The CDR3 sequence is CASSAGKAEVLAYPYGYTF. Here the CDR3 DNA reads TGTGCCAGCAGCGCCGGGAAAGCAGAGGTTTTGGCTTACCCCTATGGCTACACCTTC.

The genes are TRBV5-1 and TRBJ1-5; D is possibly TRBD1 (6 bases). Germline V lookup: CDR1 SGHRS, CDR2 YFSETQ. The ends were cut back, 2 bases at V and 3 bases at J, with 9 bases in the middle. The CDR3 runs 14 residues. The DNA of the CDR3 is TGCGCCAGCAGCTTTACAGGGCTCAATCAGCCCCAGCATTTT. It encodes CASSFTGLNQPQHF.

The table lists this clone with a count of one. The rearrangement uses TRBV3-1 (or the pseudogene TRBV3-2) and TRBJ1-2; D call uncertain. This CDR3 has 14 residues. From germline, CDR1 is LGHDT and CDR2 YNNKEL (reference sequence). The germline V and J ends were trimmed by 4 bases and 10 bases, with 19 bases remaining between them. DNA for the CDR3: TGTGCCAGCAGCCGCCGTGAGGGTTATAAGGACTACACCTTC. Translating it yields CASSRREGYKDYTF.

The rearrangement links TRBV24-1 to TRBJ2-5; tentatively, D is TRBD1 (5 bases). V was shortened by 5 bases and J by 2 bases, with 8 bases between the two germline ends. The CDR3 loop spans 13 amino acids. The V gene's germline CDR1 is KGHDR and CDR2 SFDVKD. The CDR3 sequence is CATSGGQQETQYF. DNA of the CDR3: TGTGCCACCAGTGGGGGCCAGCAAGAGACCCAGTACTTC.

The chain joins TRBV6-2 or TRBV6-3 to TRBJ1-1; possibly TRBD1 for D (6 bases). Germline V lookup: CDR1 MNHEY, CDR2 SVGEGT. Trimming removed 3 bases at V and 0 bases at J, with 17 bases between. This CDR3 spans 17 amino acids. The CDR3 DNA is TGTGCCAGCAGTTATGACACAGGGCTTGGGATGAACACTGAAGCTTTCTTT. The encoded protein is CASSYDTGLGMNTEAFF.